This TCR beta chain derives from a study of tumor and adjacent non-tumor tissue in lung cancer. Whole-study context: There were some 11 adenocarcinoma, a couple of squamous cell carcinoma and 1 small cell lung cancer cases. Aged about 31 to 80 years, patients included roughly eleven men and a handful of women with stage I to III disease.

The CDR3 consists of 14 residues. Germline-derived CDR1 and CDR2 are LGHNA and YNFKEQ. V lost 1 base, J lost 4 bases, and 10 bases lay in between. This clonotype has a count of ten or more. The antigen remains unidentified. RNA was extracted from bulk tissue without any cell sorting. Findings of the study overall: Tumor repertoires had a smaller top 100 clone share than normal lung. TCR diversity was significantly greater in tumor than normal lung tissue.

A modified ARM-PCR protocol with three rounds of nested PCR amplified TCRbeta. MiXCR was run by TCRdb on the multiplex PCR reads, yielding one entry per CDR3 protein. Of about 93,000 distinct CDR3 sequences in the sample, approximately 57% were seen once. Sample: lung tumor tissue. The rearrangement uses TRBV4-2 and TRBJ1-2; unclear D gene. The receptor's source is an older man with non-small cell lung cancer. In DNA form, the CDR3 reads TGTGCCAGCAGCCAAGCATCCCGGGGCTATGGCTACACCTTC. Protein product: CASSQASRGYGYTF.